Detailed here is one T cell receptor beta chain. Its matching antigen is unknown. This sample is drawn from a study of cytotoxic CD8 clonotypes in ibrutinib-treated CLL. Generated by immunoSEQ multiplex PCR, the TCRdb table keeps only in-frame clones and is missing some. The sample contains some 140,000 clones, approximately 90% of which appear only once. Between the trimmed V and J ends, which lost 6 bases and 1 base, there was a span of 19 bases. Germline V gene data show CDR1 as SNHLY and CDR2 as FYNNEI. This CDR3 contains 16 residues. Extraction of around 2 micrograms of genomic DNA from cryopreserved PBMCs supplied material for TCR beta libraries. Study findings and constraints: Higher clonality was seen at ibrutinib response and a return toward baseline at progression. Exceeding age-matched healthy donors, baseline clonality also tracked the counts of circulating CD8+ T cells. On treatment, the uncommon public clonotypes contracted or remained stable.

The material sequenced was PBMCs, taken after 12 months of ibrutinib treatment. The source is a human donor with chronic lymphocytic leukemia. The chain uses TRBV2 and TRBJ2-7; possibly TRBD1 or TRBD2 for D (5 bases each). The CDR3, as DNA: TGTGCCAGCAGCTTAGGATCGAGGGGCGGATCCTACGAGCAGTACTTC. Amino acid sequence: CASSLGSRGGSYEQYF.